Here is one T cell receptor (beta chain) with its context. Its antigen is unknown. The data were obtained in a study of T cells expressing NK-cell markers. Study-wide background: Just one sequenced donor of eight was HCMV-seronegative, while seven were seropositive.

TCRdb reworked the 5' RACE reads into one entry per CDR3 protein, no DNA. Its clone listing holds around 140,000 distinct CDR3 sequences. Germline values: CDR1 MNHEY, CDR2 SMNVEV (reference sequence). The length of the CDR3 is 17 residues. Study-wide results and limits: Among a handful of donors, these clonotypes also ranked first in the CD3+CD56-NKG2C+ fraction. Among CD8+ T cells from five or six donors, dominant NKG2C+ clonotypes accounted for roughly 1.0-7.0%. Certain NKG2C+ T cell clones were expanded, and their HCMV specificity remained unclear.

Sequencing used blood T cells: a sorted CD56 or NKG2C T cell subset, CD4+ or CD8+ T cells, or bulk PBMC T cells (not recorded which). The sequence was obtained from a man younger than 35 in good health. The chain is built from TRBV27 and TRBJ2-3; as DNA is missing, the TRBD2 call by TCRdb cannot be tested. CDR3 residues: CASSLVLASGTTDTQYF.